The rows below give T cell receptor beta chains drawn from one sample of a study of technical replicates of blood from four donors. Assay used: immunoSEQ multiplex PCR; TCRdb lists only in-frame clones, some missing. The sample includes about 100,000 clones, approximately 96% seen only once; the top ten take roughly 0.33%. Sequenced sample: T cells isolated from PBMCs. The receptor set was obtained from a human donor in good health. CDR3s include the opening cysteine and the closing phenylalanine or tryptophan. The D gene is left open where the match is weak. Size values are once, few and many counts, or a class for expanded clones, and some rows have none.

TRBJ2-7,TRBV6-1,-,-,CASSERYGRSYEQYF,TGTGCCAGCAGTGAACGATATGGCAGGTCCTACGAGCAGTACTTC
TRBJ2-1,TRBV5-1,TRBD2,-,CASSFRSARTSDANEQFF,TGCGCCAGCAGCTTCAGGAGTGCCCGGACTAGCGATGCGAATGAGCAGTTCTTC
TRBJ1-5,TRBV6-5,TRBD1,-,CASSYSTGGNQPQHF,TGTGCCAGCAGTTACTCGACAGGGGGCAATCAGCCCCAGCATTTT
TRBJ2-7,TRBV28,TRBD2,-,CASSLGRVRLIYEQYF,TGTGCCAGCAGTTTGGGGAGGGTACGACTGATCTACGAGCAGTACTTC
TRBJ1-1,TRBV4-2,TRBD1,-,CASSQYSGGRSTEAFF,TGTGCCAGCAGCCAATATTCAGGGGGGAGGTCCACTGAAGCTTTCTTT
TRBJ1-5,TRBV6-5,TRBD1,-,CASSWTGGQPQHF,TGTGCCAGCAGTTGGACAGGGGGCCAGCCCCAGCATTTT
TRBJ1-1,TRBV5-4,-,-,CASSSSGLTTEAFF,TGTGCCAGCAGCTCGTCGGGACTTACGACTGAAGCTTTCTTT
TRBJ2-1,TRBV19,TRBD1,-,CASTGTGGEFDNEQFF,TGTGCCAGTACCGGGACAGGGGGTGAATTTGACAATGAGCAGTTCTTC
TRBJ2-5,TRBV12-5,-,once,CASASGIRETQYF,TGTGCTAGTGCCTCAGGGATCAGGGAGACCCAGTACTTC
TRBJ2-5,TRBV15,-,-,CATSSSPTGVETQYF,TGTGCCACCAGCAGTTCCCCGACGGGGGTGGAGACCCAGTACTTC
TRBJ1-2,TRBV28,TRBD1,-,CASRRDSRKGYTF,TGTGCCAGCAGACGGGACAGTCGAAAGGGCTACACCTTC
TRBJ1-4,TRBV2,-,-,CASSERDEKLFF,TGTGCCAGCAGTGAGAGGGATGAAAAACTGTTTTTT
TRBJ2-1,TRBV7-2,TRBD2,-,CASSSGTSIYNEQFF,TGTGCCAGCAGCTCCGGGACTAGCATCTACAATGAGCAGTTCTTC
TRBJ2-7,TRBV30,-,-,CAWNRDFSYEQYF,TGTGCCTGGAATCGAGACTTCTCCTACGAGCAGTACTTC
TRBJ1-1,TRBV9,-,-,CASSPWGGLNTEAFF,TGTGCCAGCAGCCCCTGGGGGGGGCTTAACACTGAAGCTTTCTTT
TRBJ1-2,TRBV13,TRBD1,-,CASSLQGAYLYGYTF,TGTGCCAGCAGCTTACAGGGGGCGTATCTCTATGGCTACACCTTC
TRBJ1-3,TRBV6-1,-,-,CASSEGIYSGNTIYF,TGTGCCAGCAGTGAAGGCATCTATTCTGGAAACACCATATATTTT
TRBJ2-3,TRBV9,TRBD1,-,CASSAVQGAGTDTQYF,TGTGCCAGCAGCGCCGTCCAGGGGGCAGGGACAGATACGCAGTATTTT
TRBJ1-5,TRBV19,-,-,CASSRQEVQPQHF,TGTGCCAGTAGTAGGCAGGAAGTTCAGCCCCAGCATTTT
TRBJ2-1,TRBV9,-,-,CASSVGHRDEQFF,TGTGCCAGCAGCGTAGGTCATCGGGATGAGCAGTTCTTC
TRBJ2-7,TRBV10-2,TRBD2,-,CASSESRGAGVGEQYF,TGCGCCAGCAGTGAGTCTCGGGGAGCGGGAGTGGGCGAGCAGTACTTC
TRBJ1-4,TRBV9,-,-,CASSVGQHNEKLFF,TGTGCCAGCAGCGTAGGACAGCATAATGAAAAACTGTTTTTT
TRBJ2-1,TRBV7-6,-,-,CASSLVPGAYEQFF,TGTGCCAGCAGCTTAGTGCCAGGGGCTTATGAGCAGTTCTTC
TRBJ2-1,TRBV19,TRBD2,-,CASRLAGVGWDEQFF,TGTGCCAGTCGACTAGCGGGAGTAGGTTGGGATGAGCAGTTCTTC
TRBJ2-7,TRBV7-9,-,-,CASSLTEPYEQYF,TGTGCCAGCAGCCTCACAGAGCCCTACGAGCAGTACTTC
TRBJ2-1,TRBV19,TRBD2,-,CASSIMTTSGSYNEQFF,TGTGCCAGTAGTATAATGACGACTAGCGGGTCCTACAATGAGCAGTTCTTC
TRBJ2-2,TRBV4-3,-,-,CASSHLTNTGELFF,TGCGCCAGCAGCCATCTTACAAACACCGGGGAGCTGTTTTTT
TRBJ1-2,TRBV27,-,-,CASSLSRTRKGYTF,TGTGCCAGCAGTTTATCCCGGACACGTAAAGGCTACACCTTC
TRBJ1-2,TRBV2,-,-,CASSEDGGVYYGYTF,TGTGCCAGCAGTGAAGACGGAGGAGTTTACTATGGCTACACCTTC
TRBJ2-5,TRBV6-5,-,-,CASSYRGTQYF,TGTGCCAGCAGTTACCGGGGGACCCAGTACTTC
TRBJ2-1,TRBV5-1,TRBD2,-,CASSQVVGTSGYDEQFF,TGCGCCAGCAGCCAAGTGGTCGGGACTAGCGGGTACGATGAGCAGTTCTTC
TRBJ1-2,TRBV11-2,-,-,CASSLAPENYGYTF,TGTGCCAGCAGTTTAGCCCCGGAGAACTATGGCTACACCTTC
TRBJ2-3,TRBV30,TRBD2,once,CAWTSGGTDTQYF,TGTGCCTGGACTAGCGGAGGCACAGATACGCAGTATTTT
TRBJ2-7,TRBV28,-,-,CASSLITGDEQYF,TGTGCCAGCAGCCTGATCACAGGTGACGAGCAGTACTTC
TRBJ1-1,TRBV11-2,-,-,CASSFRGTEAFF,TGTGCCAGCAGCTTTCGGGGGACTGAAGCTTTCTTT
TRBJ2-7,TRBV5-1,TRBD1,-,CASFGTGSVEQYF,TGCGCCAGCTTTGGGACAGGGTCTGTGGAGCAGTACTTC
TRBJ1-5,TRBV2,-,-,CASRGGGGNQPQHF,TGTGCCAGCCGCGGGGGCGGGGGCAATCAGCCCCAGCATTTT
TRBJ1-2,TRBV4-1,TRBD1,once,CASSPYYGTDNYGYTF,TGCGCCAGCAGCCCTTACTACGGGACAGATAACTATGGCTACACCTTC
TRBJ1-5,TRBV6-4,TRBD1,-,CASSYRGEQPQHF,TGTGCCAGCAGTTACAGGGGTGAGCAGCCCCAGCATTTT
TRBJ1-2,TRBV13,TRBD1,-,CASSLQGAGYGYTF,TGTGCCAGCAGTCTTCAGGGGGCGGGCTATGGCTACACCTTC
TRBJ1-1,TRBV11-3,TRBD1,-,CVSGRTGLNTEAFF,TGCGTCTCGGGAAGGACAGGGTTGAACACTGAAGCTTTCTTT